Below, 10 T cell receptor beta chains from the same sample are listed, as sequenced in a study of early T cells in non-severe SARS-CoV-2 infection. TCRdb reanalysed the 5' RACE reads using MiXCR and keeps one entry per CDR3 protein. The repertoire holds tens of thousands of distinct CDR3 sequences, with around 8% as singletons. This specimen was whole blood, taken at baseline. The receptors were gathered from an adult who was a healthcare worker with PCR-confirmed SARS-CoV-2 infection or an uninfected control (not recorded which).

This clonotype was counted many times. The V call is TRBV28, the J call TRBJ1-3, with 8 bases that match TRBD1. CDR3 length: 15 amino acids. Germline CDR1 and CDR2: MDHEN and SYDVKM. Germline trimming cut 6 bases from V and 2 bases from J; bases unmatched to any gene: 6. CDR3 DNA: TGTGCCAGCAGATTCTCAGGGGGCGCTGGAAACACCATATATTTT. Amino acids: CASRFSGGAGNTIYF.

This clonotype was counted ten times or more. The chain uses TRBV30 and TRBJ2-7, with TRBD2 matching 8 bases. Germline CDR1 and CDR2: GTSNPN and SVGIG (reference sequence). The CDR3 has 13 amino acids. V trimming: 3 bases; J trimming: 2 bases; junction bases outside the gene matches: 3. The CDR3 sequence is CAWSGGGPYEQYF. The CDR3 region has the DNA TGTGCCTGGAGCGGGGGGGGACCCTACGAGCAGTACTTC.

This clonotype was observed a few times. The chain's CDR3 is CSASPPGRGTGELFF. In DNA form, the CDR3 reads TGCAGTGCCTCGCCCCCTGGTAGGGGCACCGGGGAGCTGTTTTTT. V is TRBV20-1 and J is TRBJ2-2; D may be TRBD1 (5 bases). Germline CDR1 and CDR2: DFQATT and SNEGSKA (reference sequence). V was pared by 6 bases and J by 4 bases, with 18 bases between. The CDR3 spans 15 residues.

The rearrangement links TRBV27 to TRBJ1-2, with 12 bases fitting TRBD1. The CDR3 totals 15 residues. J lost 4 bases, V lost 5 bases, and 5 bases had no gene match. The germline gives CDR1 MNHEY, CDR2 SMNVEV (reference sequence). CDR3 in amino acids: CASSPGTGGFYGYTF. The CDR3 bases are TGTGCCAGCAGTCCCGGGACAGGGGGCTTCTATGGCTACACCTTC.

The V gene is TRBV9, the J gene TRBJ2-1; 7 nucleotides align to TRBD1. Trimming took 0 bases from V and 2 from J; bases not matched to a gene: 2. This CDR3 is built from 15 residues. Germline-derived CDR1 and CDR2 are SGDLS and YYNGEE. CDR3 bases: TGTGCCAGCAGCGTAGGACAGGGAACCTACAATGAGCAGTTCTTC. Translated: CASSVGQGTYNEQFF.

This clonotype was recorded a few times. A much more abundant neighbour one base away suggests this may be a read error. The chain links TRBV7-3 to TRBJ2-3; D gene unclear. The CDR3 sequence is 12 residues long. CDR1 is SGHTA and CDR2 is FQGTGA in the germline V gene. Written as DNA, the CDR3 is TGTGCCAGCAGCCGCCAAGGAGATATGCAGTATTTT. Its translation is CASSRQGDMQYF.

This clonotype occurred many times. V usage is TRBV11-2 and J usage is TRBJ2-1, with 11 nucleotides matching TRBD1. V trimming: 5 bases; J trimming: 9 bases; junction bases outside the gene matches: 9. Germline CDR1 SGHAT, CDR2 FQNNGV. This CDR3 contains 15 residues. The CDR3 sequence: CASSPGQGGVGEQFF. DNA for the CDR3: TGTGCCAGCAGCCCGGGACAGGGGGGGGTAGGTGAGCAGTTCTTC.

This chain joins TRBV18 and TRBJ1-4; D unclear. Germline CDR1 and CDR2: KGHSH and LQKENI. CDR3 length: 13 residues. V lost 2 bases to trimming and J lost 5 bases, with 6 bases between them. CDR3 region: CASSPSENEKLFF. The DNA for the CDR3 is TGTGCCAGCTCACCAAGCGAGAATGAAAAACTGTTTTTT.

CDR3: CASNPNGIFEQYF. The CDR3, as DNA: TGTGCCAGCAACCCAAACGGTATCTTCGAGCAGTACTTC. The V call is TRBV7-9, the J call TRBJ2-7; D unresolved. The germline V gene has CDR1 SEHNR and CDR2 FQNEAQ (reference sequence). This CDR3 is 13 amino acids long. The ends were cut back, 7 bases at V and 6 bases at J, with 16 bases in the middle.

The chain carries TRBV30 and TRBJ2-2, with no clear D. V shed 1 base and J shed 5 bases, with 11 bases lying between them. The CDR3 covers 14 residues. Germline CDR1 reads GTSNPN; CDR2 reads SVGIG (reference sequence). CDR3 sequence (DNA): TGTGCCTGGAGTGGAGCTCAGATGACCGGGGAGCTGTTTTTT. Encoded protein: CAWSGAQMTGELFF.